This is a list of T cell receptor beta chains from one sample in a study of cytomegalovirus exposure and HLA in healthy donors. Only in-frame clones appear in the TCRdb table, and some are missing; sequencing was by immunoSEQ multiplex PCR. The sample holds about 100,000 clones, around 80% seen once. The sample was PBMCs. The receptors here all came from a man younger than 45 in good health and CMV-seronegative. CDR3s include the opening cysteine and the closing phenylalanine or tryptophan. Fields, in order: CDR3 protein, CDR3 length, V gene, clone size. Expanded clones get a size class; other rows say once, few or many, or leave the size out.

cdr3_aa: CASSPSGHPNTEAFF
cdr3_length: 15
v_call: TRBV18
clone_size: .

cdr3_aa: CASSPETGATEAFF
cdr3_length: 14
v_call: TRBV5-4
clone_size: once

cdr3_aa: CASSPPQRGANTGELFF
cdr3_length: 17
v_call: TRBV5-4
clone_size: once

cdr3_aa: CASSFGGLKGNTEAFF
cdr3_length: 16
v_call: TRBV7-9
clone_size: .

cdr3_aa: CASSQRQGQAFF
cdr3_length: 12
v_call: TRBV7-9
clone_size: few

cdr3_aa: CASRQGRSTEAFF
cdr3_length: 13
v_call: TRBV10-1
clone_size: .

cdr3_aa: CASRDSGMVIFYWNQPQHF
cdr3_length: 19
v_call: TRBV11-1
clone_size: .

cdr3_aa: CASSETGGSGTDTQYF
cdr3_length: 16
v_call: TRBV6-1
clone_size: few

cdr3_aa: CASSSFRTGNYGYTF
cdr3_length: 15
v_call: TRBV6-5
clone_size: .

cdr3_aa: CASSLDRGSYNEQFF
cdr3_length: 15
v_call: TRBV11-1
clone_size: few

cdr3_aa: CAISESQTSTDTQYF
cdr3_length: 15
v_call: TRBV10-3
clone_size: once

cdr3_aa: CASSLALVGEQYF
cdr3_length: 13
v_call: TRBV5-1
clone_size: .

cdr3_aa: CASSWTTVGANTGELFF
cdr3_length: 17
v_call: TRBV5-1
clone_size: .

cdr3_aa: CSLPGQNQETQYF
cdr3_length: 13
v_call: TRBV29-1
clone_size: .

cdr3_aa: CSVESGIINEQFF
cdr3_length: 13
v_call: TRBV29-1
clone_size: .

cdr3_aa: CASSPTGVLEKLFF
cdr3_length: 14
v_call: TRBV7-9
clone_size: .

cdr3_aa: CASSREGGTDTQYF
cdr3_length: 14
v_call: TRBV7-9
clone_size: .

cdr3_aa: CASSIKRNTEAFF
cdr3_length: 13
v_call: TRBV19
clone_size: .

cdr3_aa: CSAGNTGELFF
cdr3_length: 11
v_call: TRBV20-1
clone_size: .

cdr3_aa: CASRTLAENTDTQYF
cdr3_length: 15
v_call: TRBV6-5
clone_size: few

cdr3_aa: CASWRNNEQFF
cdr3_length: 11
v_call: TRBV27
clone_size: .

cdr3_aa: CASSIWTGVTEAFF
cdr3_length: 14
v_call: TRBV6-5
clone_size: .

cdr3_aa: CASSLAAGGNSPLHF
cdr3_length: 15
v_call: TRBV7-2
clone_size: .

cdr3_aa: CASSLGTTYEQYF
cdr3_length: 13
v_call: TRBV7-9
clone_size: few

cdr3_aa: CASSFPLQVSKYEQYF
cdr3_length: 16
v_call: TRBV27
clone_size: .

cdr3_aa: CASSAAGTAVGKLFF
cdr3_length: 15
v_call: TRBV19
clone_size: .

cdr3_aa: CASSGTGAGELFF
cdr3_length: 13
v_call: TRBV19
clone_size: .

cdr3_aa: CASSDGSSGANVLTF
cdr3_length: 15
v_call: TRBV6-4
clone_size: once

cdr3_aa: CSVARGALETQYF
cdr3_length: 13
v_call: TRBV29-1
clone_size: .

cdr3_aa: CASSVAGRQETQYF
cdr3_length: 14
v_call: TRBV2
clone_size: once

cdr3_aa: CASIPGHAYEQYF
cdr3_length: 13
v_call: TRBV6-5
clone_size: .

cdr3_aa: CASSSQGQQQFF
cdr3_length: 12
v_call: TRBV11-3
clone_size: .

cdr3_aa: CASSPLPRQGVAEAFF
cdr3_length: 16
v_call: TRBV9
clone_size: once

cdr3_aa: CRGTGGTGYTF
cdr3_length: 11
v_call: TRBV20-1
clone_size: once

cdr3_aa: CAVNTGVNTEAFF
cdr3_length: 13
v_call: TRBV30
clone_size: .

cdr3_aa: CASSLAGEAADTQYF
cdr3_length: 15
v_call: TRBV5-1
clone_size: .

cdr3_aa: CASSRDPQETQYF
cdr3_length: 13
v_call: TRBV28
clone_size: .

cdr3_aa: CASSPRSYQETQYF
cdr3_length: 14
v_call: TRBV25-1
clone_size: .

cdr3_aa: CASRPGHNTGELFF
cdr3_length: 14
v_call: TRBV5-8
clone_size: .

cdr3_aa: CASIGVDRATEAFF
cdr3_length: 14
v_call: TRBV19
clone_size: .

cdr3_aa: CASSVTTSGDYEQYF
cdr3_length: 15
v_call: TRBV5-1
clone_size: .